A single sample gave rise to the 22 T cell receptor beta chains below, sequenced in a study of control samples from healthy donors and cancer patients. Sequencing was performed with immunoSEQ multiplex PCR; in TCRdb, only in-frame clones are kept and a portion is missing. The table records fewer than 200,000 clones, around 94% of them present only once. The sequencing sample was made of PBMCs. These receptors were collected from a man in his fifties or sixties with colorectal cancer.

This chain joins TRBV20-1 and TRBJ1-2, with a possible D match to TRBD1 (5 bases). This CDR3 is built from 11 residues. CDR1 DFQATT and CDR2 SNEGSKA come from the germline V gene (reference sequence). Trimming shortened V by 5 bases and J by 5 bases, and 9 bases separated the two germline ends. The CDR3 bases are TGCAGTGCTGGGGCCTCTTATGGCTACACCTTC. The encoded protein is CSAGASYGYTF.

CDR3 DNA: TGTGCCATCAGTGCAGGACAGGGGGCAAGGGAACTGTTTTTT. It specifies CAISAGQGARELFF. The J gene is TRBJ1-4, the V gene TRBV10-3, with TRBD1 identical over 11 bases. The V gene end was trimmed by 4 bases and the J gene end by 12 bases; junction bases not matched to a gene: 7. The CDR3 length is 14 residues. Germline CDR1 and CDR2: ENHRY and SYGVKD.

This chain joins TRBV5-4 and TRBJ2-3, with TRBD2 matching 15 bases. J gave up 1 base and V 0 bases, and 6 bases lay outside the gene matches. There are 19 residues in the CDR3. Germline assignment: CDR1 SGHNT and CDR2 YYREEE (reference sequence). CDR3 protein: CASSLARTSGGGGTDTQYF. CDR3 nucleotides: TGTGCCAGCAGCTTGGCACGGACTAGCGGGGGGGGAGGCACAGATACGCAGTATTTT.

The chain is built from TRBV30 and TRBJ1-1; D call uncertain. V lost 1 base and J 0 bases, leaving 3 bases between the germline ends. Per germline, CDR1 GTSNPN and CDR2 SVGIG (reference sequence). The CDR3 consists of 12 residues. CDR3 bases: TGTGCCTGGAGTGGGGTGAACACTGAAGCTTTCTTT. This codes for CAWSGVNTEAFF. The complete variable domain, with remaining parts taken from reference TRBV30 and TRBJ1-1, reads SQTIHQWPATLVQPVGSPLSLECTVEGTSNPNLYWYRQAAGRGLQLLFYSVGIGQISSEVPQNLSASRPQDRQFILSSKKLLLSDSGFYLCAWSGVNTEAFFGQGTRLTVV.

The chain links TRBV6-5 to TRBJ1-1; D may be TRBD1 (6 bases). Trimming took off 6 bases at V and 1 base at J, with 15 bases between the two ends. Germline loops: CDR1 MNHEY, CDR2 SVGAGI. The CDR3 runs to 15 residues. CDR3 protein: CASSRREGGNTEAFF. CDR3 bases: TGTGCCAGCAGCCGCCGGGAGGGGGGGAACACTGAAGCTTTCTTT.

This sequence joins TRBV2 and TRBJ2-7; D may be TRBD1 or TRBD2 (5 bases each). Trimming shortened V by 6 bases and J by 7 bases, and 16 bases separated the two germline ends. CDR1 and CDR2 (germline): SNHLY, FYNNEI. This CDR3 is 13 amino acids long. CDR3 nucleotide sequence: TGTGCCAGCAGCGGGGCCTCATCGTGGGAGCAGTACTTC. The encoded protein is CASSGASSWEQYF.

J is TRBJ2-7 and V is TRBV2; no reliable D call. Germline lookup yields CDR1 SNHLY and CDR2 FYNNEI. V was shortened by 5 bases and J by 6 bases, with 8 bases between the two germline ends. The CDR3 length is 11 residues. In DNA, the CDR3 is TGTGCCAGCAGTCGAAGGGCCGAGCAGTACTTC. This codes for CASSRRAEQYF.

A remark on this clone: This sample includes further DNA sequences coding for the same CDR3. CDR3 bases: TGTGCCAGCAGTCCTCAGGTTAACACTGAAGCTTTCTTT. Its protein is CASSPQVNTEAFF. J is TRBJ1-1 and V is TRBV12-3 or TRBV12-4; no clear D. V was clipped by 5 bases and J by 2 bases, with 9 bases between them. There are 13 residues in the CDR3.

The rearrangement joins TRBV3-1 (or the pseudogene TRBV3-2) to TRBJ2-7; D is unresolved. The CDR3 runs to 13 residues. CDR1 is LGHDT and CDR2 is YNNKEL in the germline V gene (reference sequence). The V end lost 1 base, the J end lost 3 bases, and 7 bases lay between the germline ends. CDR3 loop: CASSQGQIYEQYF. CDR3 nucleotide sequence: TGTGCCAGCAGCCAAGGCCAGATCTACGAGCAGTACTTC.

The chain recombines TRBV19 with TRBJ2-5, with D perhaps TRBD1 or TRBD2 (5 bases each). Trimming took off 5 bases at V and 4 bases at J, with 20 bases between the two ends. CDR3 length: 16 amino acids. The germline V gene encodes CDR1 LNHDA and CDR2 SQIVND (reference sequence). This CDR3 reads CASSAQLGPLGETQYF. The CDR3, as DNA: TGTGCCAGTAGTGCTCAACTGGGACCCTTGGGAGAGACCCAGTACTTC.

The V call is TRBV6-1, the J call TRBJ2-7; D not certain. Germline CDR1 MNHNS, CDR2 SASEGT. The CDR3 is 15 amino acids. Trimming shortened V by 3 bases and J by 2 bases, and 14 bases separated the two germline ends. CDR3 coding DNA: TGTGCCAGCAGTGACAGGCGAGATGCTCCCTACGAGCAGTACTTC. It codes for CASSDRRDAPYEQYF.

This chain uses TRBV28 with TRBJ1-3; tentative D call: TRBD1 (6 bases). V was trimmed by 4 bases and J by 0 bases, leaving 13 bases between them. CDR3 length: 16 amino acids. The germline V gene has CDR1 MDHEN and CDR2 SYDVKM. The CDR3 protein is CASSWTAVSSGNTIYF. The DNA of the CDR3 is TGTGCCAGCAGTTGGACAGCAGTGAGCTCTGGAAACACCATATATTTT.

The chain links TRBV18 to TRBJ1-1, with 9 bases lining up with TRBD1. This CDR3 region has 12 residues. Germline CDR1 reads KGHSH; CDR2 reads LQKENI. With 3 bases clipped from V and 10 bases from J, the junction kept 3 bases outside the gene matches. CDR3 region: CASSPADRGAFF. In DNA, the CDR3 is TGTGCCAGCTCACCGGCGGACAGGGGAGCTTTCTTT.

This chain links TRBV7-9 with TRBJ1-1; D remains unclear. Per germline, CDR1 SEHNR and CDR2 FQNEAQ (reference sequence). Trimming took 3 bases from V and 1 from J, leaving 9 bases between them. This CDR3 has 14 residues. CDR3 protein: CASSFGSGNTEAFF. CDR3 in DNA: TGTGCCAGCAGCTTTGGGTCGGGGAACACTGAAGCTTTCTTT. Full variable domain (rest looked up from reference TRBV7-9 and TRBJ1-1): DTGVSQNPRHKITKRGQNVTFRCDPISEHNRLYWYRQTLGQGPEFLTYFQNEAQLEKSRLLSDRFSAERPKGSFSTLEIQRTEQGDSAMYLCASSFGSGNTEAFFGQGTRLTVV.

This chain uses TRBV7-6 with TRBJ2-1; 14 bases match TRBD2. Germline CDR1 SGHVS, CDR2 FNYEAQ. The CDR3 length is 17 residues. Trimming took 1 base from V and 7 from J; bases not matched to a gene: 6. The CDR3 is CASSLVTTSGGANEQFF. The CDR3 nucleotides are TGTGCCAGCAGCTTAGTGACGACTAGCGGGGGGGCAAATGAGCAGTTCTTC.

The rearrangement uses TRBV27 and TRBJ1-2; TRBD1 aligns across 11 bases. Trimming cost V 3 bases and J 5 bases; bases outside gene matches: 2. This CDR3 is built from 14 residues. Germline V lookup: CDR1 MNHEY, CDR2 SMNVEV (reference sequence). CDR3: CASSFGQGAYGYTF. In DNA form, the CDR3 reads TGTGCCAGCAGTTTTGGACAGGGGGCGTATGGCTACACCTTC.

The chain joins TRBV9 to TRBJ1-1; D perhaps matches TRBD1 (6 bases). The germline CDR1 and CDR2 sequences are SGDLS and YYNGEE. There are 15 residues in the CDR3. V was cut by 4 bases and J by 0 bases, with 13 bases left in between. CDR3 in amino acids: CASSPQGGMNTEAFF. The CDR3 DNA follows: TGTGCCAGCAGCCCACAAGGGGGGATGAACACTGAAGCTTTCTTT. The variable domain in full, with the rest retrieved from reference TRBV9 and TRBJ1-1, is DSGVTQTPKHLITATGQRVTLRCSPRSGDLSVYWYQQSLDQGLQFLIQYYNGEERAKGNILERFSAQQFPDLHSELNLSSLELGDSALYFCASSPQGGMNTEAFFGQGTRLTVV.

The chain has TRBV7-9 and TRBJ1-4; 7 bases agree with TRBD1. CDR3 length equals 14 residues. Germline loops: CDR1 SEHNR, CDR2 FQNEAQ (reference sequence). The J segment lost 3 bases and the V segment lost 5 bases, leaving 3 bases of the junction unmatched. The CDR3 reads CASSPGQPNEKLFF. In DNA form, the CDR3 reads TGTGCCAGCAGCCCGGGACAGCCTAATGAAAAACTGTTTTTT.

V gene TRBV3-1 (or the pseudogene TRBV3-2) combines with J gene TRBJ1-1, with a possible D match to TRBD1 (5 bases). CDR1 and CDR2 (germline): LGHDT, YNNKEL (reference sequence). Trimming took off 1 base at V and 7 bases at J, with 16 bases between the two ends. The CDR3 extends over 15 amino acids. The CDR3 protein is CASSQVRFGGLEAFF. CDR3 DNA sequence: TGTGCCAGCAGCCAAGTCCGTTTTGGGGGACTTGAAGCTTTCTTT.

In its sample, this clone was seen a few times. The chain recombines TRBV19 with TRBJ1-2; 7 bases align to TRBD1. CDR1 is LNHDA and CDR2 is SQIVND in the germline V gene (reference sequence). The CDR3 is 13 residues long. The trim removed 6 bases at V and 10 bases at J, leaving 11 bases unmatched. The CDR3 nucleotides read TGTGCCAGTAGGGCCCAAGGACAGGTATACTACACCTTC. Residues: CASRAQGQVYYTF.

The chain employs TRBV4-1 and TRBJ2-7; 10 positions match TRBD1. Unmatched junction bases numbered 6, after V lost 4 bases and J lost 3 bases. CDR1 and CDR2 (germline): MGHRA, YSYEKL. The CDR3 loop spans 15 amino acids. Here the CDR3 reads CASSRSGTGDYEQYF. The CDR3 DNA sequence: TGCGCCAGCAGCCGTAGCGGGACAGGGGACTACGAGCAGTACTTC.

The CDR3 DNA sequence: TGTGCCAGCAGTTTTTCTGTGAGAGGCTACACCTTC. Translation: CASSFSVRGYTF. The chain recombines TRBV12-3 or TRBV12-4 with TRBJ1-2; D call uncertain. This CDR3 has 12 residues. Trimming took off 3 bases at V and 8 bases at J, with 10 bases between the two ends.